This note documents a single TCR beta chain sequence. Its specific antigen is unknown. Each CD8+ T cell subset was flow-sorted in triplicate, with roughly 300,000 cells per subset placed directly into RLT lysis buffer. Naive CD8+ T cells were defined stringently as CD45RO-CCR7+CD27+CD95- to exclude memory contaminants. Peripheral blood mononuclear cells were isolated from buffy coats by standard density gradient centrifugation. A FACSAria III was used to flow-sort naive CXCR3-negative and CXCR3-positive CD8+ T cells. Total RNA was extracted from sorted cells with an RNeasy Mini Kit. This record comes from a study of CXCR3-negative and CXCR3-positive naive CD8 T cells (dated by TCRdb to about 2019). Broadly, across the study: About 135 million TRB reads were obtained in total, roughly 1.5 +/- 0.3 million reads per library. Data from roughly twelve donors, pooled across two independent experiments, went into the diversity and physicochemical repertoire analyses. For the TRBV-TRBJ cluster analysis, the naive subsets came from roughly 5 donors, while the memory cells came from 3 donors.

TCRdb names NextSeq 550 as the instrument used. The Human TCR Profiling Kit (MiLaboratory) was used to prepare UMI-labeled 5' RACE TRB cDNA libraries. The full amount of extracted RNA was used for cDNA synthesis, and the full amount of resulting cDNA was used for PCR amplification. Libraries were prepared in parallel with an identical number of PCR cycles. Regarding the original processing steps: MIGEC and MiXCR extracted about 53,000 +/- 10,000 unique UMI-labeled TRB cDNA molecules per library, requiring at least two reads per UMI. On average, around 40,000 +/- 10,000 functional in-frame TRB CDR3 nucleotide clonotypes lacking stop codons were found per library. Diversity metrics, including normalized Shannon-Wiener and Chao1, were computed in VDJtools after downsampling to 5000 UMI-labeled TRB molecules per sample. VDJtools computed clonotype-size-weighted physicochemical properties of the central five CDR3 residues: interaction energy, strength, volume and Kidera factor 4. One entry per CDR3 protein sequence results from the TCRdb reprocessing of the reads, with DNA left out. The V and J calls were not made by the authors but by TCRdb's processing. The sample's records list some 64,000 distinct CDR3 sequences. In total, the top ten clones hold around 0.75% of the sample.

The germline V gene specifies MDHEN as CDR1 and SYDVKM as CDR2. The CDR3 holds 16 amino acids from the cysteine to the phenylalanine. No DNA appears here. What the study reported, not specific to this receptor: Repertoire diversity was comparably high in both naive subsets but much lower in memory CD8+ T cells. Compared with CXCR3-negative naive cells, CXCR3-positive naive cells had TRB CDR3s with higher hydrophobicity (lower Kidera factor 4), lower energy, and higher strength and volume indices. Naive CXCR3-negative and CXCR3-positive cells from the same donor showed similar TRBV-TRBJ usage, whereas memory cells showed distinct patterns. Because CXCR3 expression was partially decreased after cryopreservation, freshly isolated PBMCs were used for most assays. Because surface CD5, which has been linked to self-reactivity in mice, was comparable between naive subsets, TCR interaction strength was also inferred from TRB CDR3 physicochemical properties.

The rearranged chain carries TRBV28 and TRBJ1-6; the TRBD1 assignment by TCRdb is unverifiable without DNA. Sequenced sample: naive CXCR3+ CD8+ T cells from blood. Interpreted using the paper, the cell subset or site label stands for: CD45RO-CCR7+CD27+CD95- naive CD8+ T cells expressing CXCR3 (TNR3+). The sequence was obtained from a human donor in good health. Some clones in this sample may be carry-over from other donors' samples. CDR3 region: CASSLPRTGDNSPLHF.